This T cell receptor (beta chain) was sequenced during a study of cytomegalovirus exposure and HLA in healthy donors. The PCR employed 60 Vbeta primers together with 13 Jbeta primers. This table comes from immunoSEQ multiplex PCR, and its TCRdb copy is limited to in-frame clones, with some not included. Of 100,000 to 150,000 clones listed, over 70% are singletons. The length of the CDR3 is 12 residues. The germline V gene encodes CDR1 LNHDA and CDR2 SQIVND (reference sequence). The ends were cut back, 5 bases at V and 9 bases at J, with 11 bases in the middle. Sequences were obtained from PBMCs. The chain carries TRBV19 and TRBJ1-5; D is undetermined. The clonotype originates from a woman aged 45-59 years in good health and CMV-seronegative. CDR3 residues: CASSPTRGPQHF. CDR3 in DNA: TGTGCCAGTAGTCCGACTCGGGGGCCCCAGCATTTT.